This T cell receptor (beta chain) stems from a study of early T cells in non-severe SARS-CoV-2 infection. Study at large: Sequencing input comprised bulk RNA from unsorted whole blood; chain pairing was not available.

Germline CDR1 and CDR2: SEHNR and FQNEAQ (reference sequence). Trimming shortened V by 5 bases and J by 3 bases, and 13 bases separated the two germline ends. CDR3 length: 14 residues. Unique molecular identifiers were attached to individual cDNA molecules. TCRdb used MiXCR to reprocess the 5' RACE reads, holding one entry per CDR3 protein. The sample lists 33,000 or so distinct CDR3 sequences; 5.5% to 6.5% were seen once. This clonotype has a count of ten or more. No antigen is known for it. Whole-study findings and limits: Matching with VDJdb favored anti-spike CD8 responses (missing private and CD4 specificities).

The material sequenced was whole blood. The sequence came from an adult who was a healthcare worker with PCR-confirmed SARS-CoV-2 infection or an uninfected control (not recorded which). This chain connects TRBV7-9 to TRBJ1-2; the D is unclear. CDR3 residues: CASSPPSGHYGYTF. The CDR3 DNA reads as TGTGCCAGCAGCCCCCCTTCTGGGCACTATGGCTACACCTTC.